Listed below are T cell receptor beta chains from one sample, sequenced in a study of T cell repertoires in cytomegalovirus infection. One entry per CDR3 protein, called by TCRdb with MiXCR from the reads. The data hold around 300,000 distinct CDR3 sequences, with roughly 25% observed a single time. Sequenced: PBMCs. The receptor set was obtained from a human donor in good health (CMV status not recorded). Some clones in this sample may be carry-over from other donors' samples. Both conserved end residues are part of each CDR3. D genes are given only for firm matches. Not all rows give a size; the values are once, few, many and, for expanded clones, a class.

.	TRBD1	TRBJ2-7	TRBV5-6	CASSLLGQGGYEQYF	TGTGCCAGCAGCTTGCTCGGACAGGGTGGCTACGAGCAGTACTTC
many	.	TRBJ2-3	TRBV11-2	CASSLSGRGGTDTQYF	TGTGCCAGCAGCTTATCTGGCAGGGGAGGCACAGATACGCAGTATTTT
.	.	TRBJ1-1	TRBV7-4	CASSNLQGVGTEAFF	TGTGCCAGCAGCAACCTTCAGGGCGTGGGCACTGAAGCTTTCTTT
.	.	TRBJ2-7	TRBV5-1	CASSLDPVTYEQYF	TGCGCCAGCAGCTTGGATCCGGTAACCTACGAGCAGTACTTC
few	TRBD2	TRBJ2-7	TRBV7-3	CASSSGGGSPYEQYF	TGTGCCAGCAGCTCGGGGGGGGGGTCACCCTACGAGCAGTACTTC
many	.	TRBJ1-2	TRBV28	CASSLGDGNYGYTF	TGTGCCAGCAGTTTGGGGGACGGGAACTATGGCTACACCTTC
many	.	TRBJ2-3	TRBV7-6	CASSLDDLVNRQYF	TGCGCCAGCAGCTTAGACGATCTAGTAAATAGGCAGTATTTT
.	.	TRBJ2-7	TRBV6-2/TRBV6-3	CASSLPGTNNPEQYF	TGTGCCAGCAGTCTCCCCGGGACAAATAACCCCGAGCAGTACTTC
.	.	TRBJ2-4	TRBV14	CASSREGSASKNIQYF	TGTGCCAGCAGCCGAGAGGGGAGCGCCTCCAAAAACATTCAGTACTTC
.	.	TRBJ1-5	TRBV28	CASSLLTGSNQPQHF	TGTGCCAGCAGTTTATTAACAGGTAGCAATCAGCCCCAGCATTTT
.	.	TRBJ1-3	TRBV29-1	CSVAISGNTIYF	TGCAGCGTTGCCATCTCTGGAAACACCATATATTTT
.	.	TRBJ1-2	TRBV11-2	CASSLDLRRGHGYTF	TGTGCCAGCAGCCTCGACCTTCGAAGGGGCCATGGCTACACCTTC
many	TRBD2	TRBJ2-1	TRBV7-2	CASSLAAGPYNEQFF	TGTGCCAGCAGCTTAGCAGCGGGGCCCTACAATGAGCAGTTCTTC
many	.	TRBJ2-5	TRBV28	CASSLASGVIQETQYF	TGTGCCAGCAGTTTGGCCTCGGGAGTGATCCAAGAGACCCAGTACTTC
few	.	TRBJ2-1	TRBV29-1	CSVDPTSAWNEQFF	TGCAGCGTTGATCCGACCTCGGCCTGGAATGAGCAGTTCTTC
once	TRBD1	TRBJ2-2	TRBV7-4	CASSHRGQPNTGELFF	TGTGCCAGCAGCCACCGGGGACAGCCGAACACCGGGGAGCTGTTTTTT